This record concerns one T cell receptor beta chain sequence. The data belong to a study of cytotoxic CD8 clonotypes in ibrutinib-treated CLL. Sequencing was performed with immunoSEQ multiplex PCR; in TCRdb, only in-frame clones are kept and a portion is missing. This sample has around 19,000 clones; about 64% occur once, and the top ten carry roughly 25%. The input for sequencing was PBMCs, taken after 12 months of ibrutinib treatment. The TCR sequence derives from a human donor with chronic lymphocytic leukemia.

CDR3 DNA: TGTGCCAGCAGCCCCCTAGCGGGAGGGGCCGGGGAGCTGTTTTTT. This gives the protein CASSPLAGGAGELFF. This rearrangement joins TRBV7-3 to TRBJ2-2, with TRBD2 matching over 12 bases. Germline V gene data show CDR1 as SGHTA and CDR2 as FQGTGA. The CDR3 consists of 15 residues. Germline trimming cut 5 bases from V and 6 bases from J; bases unmatched to any gene: 4. Full variable domain (outside the CDR3, taken from reference TRBV7-3 and TRBJ2-2): GAGVSQTPSNKVTEKGKYVELRCDPISGHTALYWYRQSLGQGPEFLIYFQGTGAADDSGLPNDRFFAVRPEGSVSTLKIQRTERGDSAVYLCASSPLAGGAGELFFGEGSRLTVL.